Below are 18 T cell receptor beta chains sequenced from a single sample in a study of blood T cell repertoires in COVID-19. Method: immunoSEQ multiplex PCR; TCRdb's copy keeps in-frame clones and lacks some. In the table there are 250,000 to 350,000 clones, 75% to 90% of which are singletons. The sample taken for sequencing was peripheral blood. Source of these receptors: a woman between 40 and 55 years old who had recovered from COVID-19.

CDR3 sequence (DNA): TGTGCCAGCAGCAAGGAGGGACAGGGGACCTACGAGCAGTACTTC. Residues: CASSKEGQGTYEQYF. The chain combines TRBV2 with TRBJ2-7, with 10 positions matching TRBD1. The CDR3 consists of 15 residues. J was trimmed by 2 bases and V by 6 bases; bases with no gene match: 7. CDR1 and CDR2 (germline): SNHLY, FYNNEI.

The chain has TRBV6-5 and TRBJ1-6; tentatively, D is TRBD1 (5 bases). V was cut by 5 bases and J by 14 bases, with 13 bases left in between. CDR1 and CDR2 from the germline V gene are MNHEY and SVGAGI. The CDR3 has 12 residues. The CDR3 DNA is TGTGCCAGCAGTCTCCCGTCCAGGGCCCTCCACTTT. It is translated as CASSLPSRALHF.

This chain uses TRBV18 with TRBJ2-1; the D gene is possibly TRBD1 (5 bases). Germline V gives CDR1 KGHSH, CDR2 LQKENI. Trimming took 3 bases from V and 5 from J, leaving 8 bases between them. The length of the CDR3 is 13 residues. The CDR3 loop is CASSPKGNNEQFF. In DNA, the CDR3 is TGTGCCAGCTCACCGAAGGGGAACAATGAGCAGTTCTTC. Using reference TRBV18 and TRBJ2-1 for the parts outside the CDR3, the full variable domain is NAGVMQNPRHLVRRRGQEARLRCSPMKGHSHVYWYRQLPEEGLKFMVYLQKENIIDESGMPKERFSAEFPKEGPSILRIQQVVRGDSAAYFCASSPKGNNEQFFGPGTRLTVL.

The chain uses TRBV7-2 and TRBJ2-3, with 8 bases that match TRBD2. Germline values: CDR1 SGHTA, CDR2 FQGNSA. With 5 bases clipped from V and 1 base from J, the junction kept 5 bases outside the gene matches. The CDR3 is 15 residues long. The CDR3 nucleotides read TGTGCCAGCAGCACTGGACTAGCAGGCACAGATACGCAGTATTTT. Translation gives CASSTGLAGTDTQYF.

The chain links TRBV9 to TRBJ2-1; 9 bases align to TRBD2. Germline V lookup: CDR1 SGDLS, CDR2 YYNGEE. The CDR3 totals 17 residues. J was trimmed by 6 bases and V by 3 bases; bases with no gene match: 13. This CDR3 reads CASSAAPRTSDINEQFF. Here the CDR3 DNA reads TGTGCCAGCAGCGCCGCCCCCAGGACTAGCGACATCAATGAGCAGTTCTTC. The complete variable domain, with remaining parts taken from reference TRBV9 and TRBJ2-1, reads DSGVTQTPKHLITATGQRVTLRCSPRSGDLSVYWYQQSLDQGLQFLIQYYNGEERAKGNILERFSAQQFPDLHSELNLSSLELGDSALYFCASSAAPRTSDINEQFFGPGTRLTVL.

V and J are TRBV11-2 and TRBJ2-7; 10 bases line up with TRBD2. Germline assignment: CDR1 SGHAT and CDR2 FQNNGV. Germline trimming cut 7 bases from V and 5 bases from J; bases unmatched to any gene: 8. The CDR3 loop spans 14 amino acids. CDR3: CASTEGTSVDEQYF. As DNA, the CDR3 is TGTGCCAGCACCGAGGGGACTAGCGTTGACGAGCAGTACTTC.

The V call is TRBV6-4, the J call TRBJ2-3; 8 nucleotides line up with TRBD1. Germline V gene sequence: CDR1 MRHNA, CDR2 SNTAGT. J gave up 6 bases and V 5 bases, and 7 bases lay outside the gene matches. The CDR3 runs to 14 residues. CDR3 nucleotides: TGTGCCAGCAGTTCCCAGGGGGCGCCGGATACGCAGTATTTT. Translated, it gives CASSSQGAPDTQYF.

This clone showed up just once. The gene calls are TRBV10-1 and TRBJ2-5; TRBD2 matches at 8 bases. This CDR3 has 15 residues. Per the germline V gene, CDR1 is WNHNN and CDR2 is SYGVQD (reference sequence). The V and J ends lost 2 bases and 2 bases, in that order; junction bases with no gene match: 4. The CDR3 bases are TGCGCCAGCAGTGAGGGGCCTAGCGGGCAAGAGACCCAGTACTTC. Translated, it gives CASSEGPSGQETQYF.

The V gene is TRBV28, the J gene TRBJ2-1; D gene ambiguous. Germline V lookup: CDR1 MDHEN, CDR2 SYDVKM. Trimming shortened V by 1 base and J by 3 bases, and 7 bases separated the two germline ends. The CDR3 extends over 14 amino acids. The CDR3 reads CASSLSAFYNEQFF. CDR3 bases: TGTGCCAGCAGTTTATCAGCGTTCTACAATGAGCAGTTCTTC. The full variable domain, in which reference TRBV28 and TRBJ2-1 provide the parts outside the CDR3, is DVKVTQSSRYLVKRTGEKVFLECVQDMDHENMFWYRQDPGLGLRLIYFSYDVKMKEKGDIPEGYSVSREKKERFSLILESASTNQTSMYLCASSLSAFYNEQFFGPGTRLTVL.

The CDR3 coding sequence is TGTGCCAGCAGTGGGCTCTCCGGGGGTACAAATGAGCAGTTCTTC. Protein product: CASSGLSGGTNEQFF. The V and J genes are TRBV14 and TRBJ2-1; D perhaps matches TRBD2 (6 bases). CDR1 SGHDN and CDR2 FVKESK come from the germline V gene. V lost 6 bases and J lost 7, with 19 bases in between. The CDR3 is made up of 15 amino acids.

The chain is built from TRBV18 and TRBJ1-2; D is possibly TRBD1 (6 bases). Germline lookup yields CDR1 KGHSH and CDR2 LQKENI. The V end lost 3 bases, the J end lost 3 bases, and 14 bases lay between the germline ends. This CDR3 is built from 15 residues. The CDR3 spells CASSPSQTGYYGYTF. CDR3 sequence (DNA): TGTGCCAGCTCACCTTCCCAGACAGGCTACTATGGCTACACCTTC.

The chain combines TRBV11-2 with TRBJ2-6; D gene unclear. Germline CDR1 SGHAT, CDR2 FQNNGV. The CDR3 runs 13 residues. V gave up 3 bases and J gave up 4 bases, with 4 bases separating them. CDR3: CASSFSGANVLTF. Here the CDR3 DNA reads TGTGCCAGCAGCTTTAGCGGGGCCAACGTCCTGACTTTC.

The rearrangement joins TRBV7-9 to TRBJ2-7; the D is unclear. CDR1 SEHNR and CDR2 FQNEAQ come from the germline V gene (reference sequence). The CDR3 is 14 residues long. The V gene lost 5 bases and the J gene lost 0 bases, with 11 bases spanning the gap. CDR3 amino acids: CASSRFSSSYEQYF. For the CDR3, the DNA is TGTGCCAGCAGCCGATTTTCCAGCTCCTACGAGCAGTACTTC.

The chain uses TRBV19 and TRBJ1-3; 9 bases match TRBD1. Germline V gene lookup returns CDR1 LNHDA and CDR2 SQIVND (reference sequence). This CDR3 is built from 16 residues. The ends lost 7 bases at V and 6 bases at J; junction bases unmatched: 13. The CDR3 reads CASNHPTGQGKNTIYF. CDR3 DNA: TGTGCCAGTAATCATCCAACTGGACAGGGGAAAAACACCATATATTTT.

J is TRBJ2-2 and V is TRBV10-3, with a weak D call TRBD1 (6 bases). V was cut by 4 bases and J by 4 bases, with 10 bases left in between. The germline gives CDR1 ENHRY, CDR2 SYGVKD. This CDR3 has 14 amino acids. The DNA for the CDR3 is TGTGCCATCAGTGGGCAGGGGCGCACCGGGGAGCTGTTTTTT. Residues: CAISGQGRTGELFF.

This chain connects TRBV12-3 or TRBV12-4 to TRBJ2-7; D is perhaps TRBD1 (6 bases). Trimming shortened V by 5 bases and J by 2 bases, and 10 bases separated the two germline ends. The CDR3 sequence is 13 residues long. CDR3 sequence: CASSPRTAYEQYF. The CDR3 DNA reads as TGTGCCAGCAGTCCTCGGACAGCCTACGAGCAGTACTTC.

This clone occurred once. The chain combines TRBV4-1 with TRBJ2-5; the match to TRBD2 covers 9 bases. Looked up from germline, CDR1 is MGHRA and CDR2 is YSYEKL. Germline trimming cut 4 bases from V and 4 bases from J; bases unmatched to any gene: 7. The CDR3 is 15 amino acids. CDR3 in DNA: TGCGCCAGCAGCCGGTATAGCGGGAGAGGAGAGACCCAGTACTTC. Translating gives CASSRYSGRGETQYF.

This chain uses TRBV7-3 with TRBJ2-1; no clear D gene. Trimming took 1 base from V and 4 from J, leaving 5 bases between them. The CDR3 contains 13 residues. CDR1 SGHTA and CDR2 FQGTGA come from the germline V gene. In nucleotides, the CDR3 is TGTGCCAGCAGCTTAAACCTATACAATGAGCAGTTCTTC. This sequence encodes CASSLNLYNEQFF.